This is a list of T cell receptor beta chains from one sample in a study of shared clonotypes between healthy human individuals. TCRdb's table, derived via immunoSEQ multiplex PCR, lists solely in-frame clones and lacks some. The table lists approximately 2,000,000 clones, 85% to 95% of them singletons. The material sequenced was naive CD4+ T cells from PBMCs. These receptors all stem from a man aged 18 to 30 in good health. Some clones in this sample may be carry-over from other donors' samples. CDR3s include the opening cysteine and the closing phenylalanine or tryptophan. The order of the fields is J gene, D gene, V gene, clone size, CDR3 protein, CDR3 DNA. The D gene is left open where the match is weak. Size values are once, few and many counts, or a class for expanded clones, and some rows have none.

J gene: TRBJ2-7
D gene: TRBD2
V gene: TRBV28
clone size: .
CDR3 protein: CASSWASGSEEQYF
CDR3 DNA: TGTGCCAGCAGTTGGGCTAGCGGGAGTGAAGAGCAGTACTTC

J gene: TRBJ1-1
D gene: .
V gene: TRBV7-9
clone size: .
CDR3 protein: CASSLEAGHTEAFF
CDR3 DNA: TGTGCCAGCAGCTTAGAGGCAGGTCACACTGAAGCTTTCTTT

J gene: TRBJ2-7
D gene: .
V gene: TRBV6-5
clone size: .
CDR3 protein: CASRADRYSYEQYF
CDR3 DNA: TGTGCCAGCAGGGCCGACAGGTACTCCTACGAGCAGTACTTC

J gene: TRBJ2-1
D gene: TRBD1
V gene: TRBV10-1
clone size: once
CDR3 protein: CASSDGDSRFF
CDR3 DNA: TGCGCCAGCAGTGATGGGGACAGCCGGTTCTTC

J gene: TRBJ2-2
D gene: .
V gene: TRBV18
clone size: .
CDR3 protein: CASSPSGNTGELFF
CDR3 DNA: TGTGCCAGCTCACCATCAGGGAACACCGGGGAGCTGTTTTTT

J gene: TRBJ1-2
D gene: TRBD1
V gene: TRBV19
clone size: .
CDR3 protein: CASSTLTGRYNYGYTF
CDR3 DNA: TGTGCCAGTAGTACCTTGACAGGGAGGTACAACTATGGCTACACCTTC

J gene: TRBJ2-7
D gene: TRBD2
V gene: TRBV7-8
clone size: .
CDR3 protein: CASSLGVSGTPYEQYF
CDR3 DNA: TGTGCCAGCAGCTTAGGGGTTAGCGGGACTCCCTACGAGCAGTACTTC

J gene: TRBJ1-4
D gene: .
V gene: TRBV21-1
clone size: .
CDR3 protein: CASSKFVVTNEKLFF
CDR3 DNA: TGTGCCAGCAGCAAATTTGTGGTAACTAATGAAAAACTGTTTTTT

J gene: TRBJ2-3
D gene: .
V gene: TRBV19
clone size: .
CDR3 protein: CASSRSSSLTDTQYF
CDR3 DNA: TGTGCCAGTAGTAGGAGTAGCTCTTTAACAGATACGCAGTATTTT

J gene: TRBJ2-1
D gene: TRBD2
V gene: TRBV11-3
clone size: .
CDR3 protein: CASSLVLAGAWNEQFF
CDR3 DNA: TGTGCCAGCAGCTTAGTTCTAGCGGGAGCTTGGAATGAGCAGTTCTTC

J gene: TRBJ2-5
D gene: .
V gene: TRBV5-1
clone size: .
CDR3 protein: CASSSPNQTGRPQETQYF
CDR3 DNA: TGCGCCAGCAGCTCACCGAATCAGACAGGTCGTCCCCAAGAGACCCAGTACTTC

J gene: TRBJ2-6
D gene: .
V gene: TRBV4-1
clone size: .
CDR3 protein: CASSRFWVSGANVLTF
CDR3 DNA: TGCGCCAGTTCTCGGTTTTGGGTTTCAGGGGCCAACGTCCTGACTTTC

J gene: TRBJ2-2
D gene: .
V gene: TRBV18
clone size: .
CDR3 protein: CASSSSQTDGELFF
CDR3 DNA: TGTGCCAGCTCATCATCTCAGACAGACGGGGAGCTGTTTTTT

J gene: TRBJ2-2
D gene: TRBD2
V gene: TRBV5-1
clone size: few
CDR3 protein: CASSLIPSGQNTGELFF
CDR3 DNA: TGCGCCAGCAGCTTGATTCCTAGCGGGCAGAACACCGGGGAGCTGTTTTTT

J gene: TRBJ2-2
D gene: .
V gene: TRBV6-5
clone size: once
CDR3 protein: CASSYLGGREELFF
CDR3 DNA: TGTGCCAGCAGTTACCTAGGGGGTAGGGAGGAGCTGTTTTTT

J gene: TRBJ2-7
D gene: TRBD2
V gene: TRBV19
clone size: .
CDR3 protein: CASSPLADLSYEQYF
CDR3 DNA: TGTGCCAGTAGCCCACTAGCGGACCTCTCCTACGAGCAGTACTTC

J gene: TRBJ2-7
D gene: .
V gene: TRBV2
clone size: .
CDR3 protein: CASSPPYEQYF
CDR3 DNA: TGTGCCAGCAGTCCTCCCTACGAGCAGTACTTC

J gene: TRBJ1-3
D gene: .
V gene: TRBV28
clone size: .
CDR3 protein: CASSPRLEAGNTIYF
CDR3 DNA: TGTGCCAGCAGTCCTCGATTAGAAGCTGGAAACACCATATATTTT

J gene: TRBJ2-3
D gene: .
V gene: TRBV4-1
clone size: .
CDR3 protein: CASSDPAATDTQYF
CDR3 DNA: TGCGCCAGCAGCGACCCGGCCGCCACAGATACGCAGTATTTT

J gene: TRBJ1-3
D gene: .
V gene: TRBV5-6
clone size: .
CDR3 protein: CASSFGGPGNTIYF
CDR3 DNA: TGTGCCAGCAGCTTTGGGGGGCCGGGAAACACCATATATTTT

J gene: TRBJ2-7
D gene: TRBD1
V gene: TRBV13
clone size: .
CDR3 protein: CASSARDRASEQYF
CDR3 DNA: TGTGCCAGCAGCGCCCGGGACAGGGCTTCCGAGCAGTACTTC

J gene: TRBJ2-7
D gene: .
V gene: TRBV5-1
clone size: .
CDR3 protein: CASSADSSYEQYF
CDR3 DNA: TGCGCCAGCAGCGCGGACAGCTCCTACGAGCAGTACTTC

J gene: TRBJ2-7
D gene: .
V gene: TRBV6-5
clone size: once
CDR3 protein: CASSYSLDRSSYEQYF
CDR3 DNA: TGTGCCAGCAGTTACTCCCTCGACAGGAGCTCCTACGAGCAGTACTTC

J gene: TRBJ2-1
D gene: .
V gene: TRBV25-1
clone size: .
CDR3 protein: CASSEPGRVQFF
CDR3 DNA: TGTGCCAGCAGTGAACCGGGGCGGGTGCAGTTCTTC

J gene: TRBJ1-2
D gene: .
V gene: TRBV4-2
clone size: once
CDR3 protein: CASSQEAREGSYGYTF
CDR3 DNA: TGTGCCAGCAGCCAAGAAGCCCGTGAGGGCTCTTATGGCTACACCTTC

J gene: TRBJ2-1
D gene: .
V gene: TRBV5-4
clone size: once
CDR3 protein: CASSWGTGSSYNEQFF
CDR3 DNA: TGTGCCAGCAGCTGGGGGACTGGTAGCTCCTACAATGAGCAGTTCTTC

J gene: TRBJ2-1
D gene: TRBD2
V gene: TRBV7-8
clone size: .
CDR3 protein: CASSHLAGEMQFF
CDR3 DNA: TGTGCCAGCAGTCACCTAGCGGGAGAAATGCAGTTCTTC

J gene: TRBJ1-2
D gene: TRBD1
V gene: TRBV7-2
clone size: .
CDR3 protein: CASSTQGARLF
CDR3 DNA: TGTGCCAGCAGCACACAGGGGGCGCGTCTCTTC

J gene: TRBJ2-2
D gene: .
V gene: TRBV12-5
clone size: .
CDR3 protein: CASGPGVGAGELFF
CDR3 DNA: TGTGCTAGTGGCCCCGGGGTGGGGGCCGGGGAGCTGTTTTTT

J gene: TRBJ1-1
D gene: .
V gene: TRBV28
clone size: .
CDR3 protein: CASSLSSLGAMNTEAFF
CDR3 DNA: TGTGCCAGCAGTTTAAGCAGTTTAGGCGCAATGAACACTGAAGCTTTCTTT

J gene: TRBJ1-4
D gene: TRBD1
V gene: TRBV30
clone size: once
CDR3 protein: CACLRGLDEKLFF
CDR3 DNA: TGTGCCTGCCTGAGGGGGCTTGATGAAAAACTGTTTTTT

J gene: TRBJ2-2
D gene: .
V gene: TRBV9
clone size: few
CDR3 protein: CASSARRGLDTGELFF
CDR3 DNA: TGTGCCAGCAGCGCCCGAAGGGGATTGGACACCGGGGAGCTGTTTTTT

J gene: TRBJ2-3
D gene: .
V gene: TRBV27
clone size: .
CDR3 protein: CASSLLGSADTQYF
CDR3 DNA: TGTGCCAGCAGTTTATTAGGGTCGGCAGATACGCAGTATTTT

J gene: TRBJ2-7
D gene: TRBD2
V gene: TRBV2
clone size: once
CDR3 protein: CASTNGLAGYEQYF
CDR3 DNA: TGTGCCAGCACCAATGGTCTAGCGGGATACGAGCAGTACTTC

J gene: TRBJ2-7
D gene: TRBD1
V gene: TRBV30
clone size: .
CDR3 protein: CAWSTGTGNYEQYF
CDR3 DNA: TGTGCCTGGAGTACCGGGACAGGGAACTACGAGCAGTACTTC

J gene: TRBJ1-1
D gene: TRBD1
V gene: TRBV2
clone size: few
CDR3 protein: CASTETGPEAFF
CDR3 DNA: TGTGCCAGCACAGAGACAGGGCCTGAAGCTTTCTTT

J gene: TRBJ2-7
D gene: .
V gene: TRBV11-2
clone size: .
CDR3 protein: CASSPRRAGEQYF
CDR3 DNA: TGTGCCAGCAGCCCACGAAGGGCGGGGGAGCAGTACTTC

J gene: TRBJ2-7
D gene: .
V gene: TRBV5-1
clone size: .
CDR3 protein: CASSETTGAPEYF
CDR3 DNA: TGCGCCAGCAGCGAAACTACGGGGGCCCCGGAGTACTTC

J gene: TRBJ2-7
D gene: .
V gene: TRBV19
clone size: .
CDR3 protein: CASSQDPSYSSYEQYF
CDR3 DNA: TGTGCCAGTAGTCAGGACCCTAGCTATAGCTCCTACGAGCAGTACTTC

J gene: TRBJ2-1
D gene: .
V gene: TRBV9
clone size: .
CDR3 protein: CASSVAPRQGPYNEQFF
CDR3 DNA: TGTGCCAGCAGCGTAGCCCCTAGGCAGGGGCCCTACAATGAGCAGTTCTTC

J gene: TRBJ1-4
D gene: TRBD1
V gene: TRBV5-4
clone size: .
CDR3 protein: CASSSGTGGFNEKLFF
CDR3 DNA: TGTGCCAGCAGCTCCGGGACAGGGGGATTTAATGAAAAACTGTTTTTT

J gene: TRBJ2-7
D gene: TRBD2
V gene: TRBV7-9
clone size: .
CDR3 protein: CASSPSGIGEQYF
CDR3 DNA: TGTGCCAGCAGCCCAAGCGGGATCGGCGAGCAGTACTTC

J gene: TRBJ1-1
D gene: .
V gene: TRBV28
clone size: .
CDR3 protein: CASSPPLGGKDTEAFF
CDR3 DNA: TGTGCCAGCAGTCCCCCACTCGGGGGAAAGGACACTGAAGCTTTCTTT

J gene: TRBJ2-3
D gene: TRBD2
V gene: TRBV5-1
clone size: .
CDR3 protein: CASSFGLAGDTQYF
CDR3 DNA: TGCGCCAGCAGCTTTGGTCTAGCGGGAGATACGCAGTATTTT

J gene: TRBJ1-1
D gene: .
V gene: TRBV7-8
clone size: .
CDR3 protein: CASSSIRAMNTEAFF
CDR3 DNA: TGTGCCAGCAGTTCGATCAGGGCTATGAACACTGAAGCTTTCTTT

J gene: TRBJ2-5
D gene: .
V gene: TRBV19
clone size: .
CDR3 protein: CASRQGGFAFETQYF
CDR3 DNA: TGTGCCAGTAGACAGGGGGGGTTCGCCTTTGAGACCCAGTACTTC

J gene: TRBJ1-2
D gene: .
V gene: TRBV2
clone size: .
CDR3 protein: CASSDDSYGYTF
CDR3 DNA: TGTGCCAGCAGCGACGACAGCTATGGCTACACCTTC

J gene: TRBJ2-3
D gene: .
V gene: TRBV30
clone size: .
CDR3 protein: CAWRWNTDTQYF
CDR3 DNA: TGTGCCTGGAGGTGGAACACAGATACGCAGTATTTT

J gene: TRBJ1-4
D gene: TRBD1
V gene: TRBV5-1
clone size: .
CDR3 protein: CASSPMYRGGEKLFF
CDR3 DNA: TGCGCCAGCAGCCCCATGTACAGGGGCGGGGAAAAACTGTTTTTT

J gene: TRBJ2-2
D gene: .
V gene: TRBV6-1
clone size: .
CDR3 protein: CASSEARMGGELFF
CDR3 DNA: TGTGCCAGCAGTGAAGCGAGGATGGGCGGGGAGCTGTTTTTT